These T cell receptor beta chains were read from a single sample in a study of T cells after posttransplantation cyclophosphamide. Libraries were prepared by immunoSEQ multiplex PCR; TCRdb keeps only in-frame clonotypes and omits some of them. This table holds more than 1,200 clones, 60% to 85% found once. Sequencing was performed on PBMCs, taken 210 to 250 days after allogeneic stem cell transplant with posttransplant cyclophosphamide. The origin of the receptors is a female patient aged 60 or older who received an allogeneic stem cell transplant from an unrelated donor, was CMV-positive, and had acute GVHD only. Some T cells may be the graft donor's. CDR3s include the opening cysteine and the closing phenylalanine or tryptophan. The D gene is left open where the match is weak. Clone size is given for some rows only: seen once, a few or many times, or a class if the clone is expanded.

v_gene: TRBV15; j_gene: TRBJ2-2; abundance: .; d_gene: .; CDR3aa: CATSREGRGTGELFF; CDR3nt: TGTGCCACCAGCAGAGAGGGTCGCGGCACCGGGGAGCTGTTTTTT
v_gene: TRBV29-1; j_gene: TRBJ1-2; abundance: .; d_gene: .; CDR3aa: CSTKGGQGDLFYGYTF; CDR3nt: TGCAGCACCAAGGGAGGTCAAGGGGACCTTTTCTATGGCTACACCTTC
v_gene: TRBV27; j_gene: TRBJ2-5; abundance: few; d_gene: TRBD1; CDR3aa: CASSSRPPGGLETQYF; CDR3nt: TGTGCCAGCAGTTCTAGGCCCCCAGGGGGCCTAGAGACCCAGTACTTC
v_gene: TRBV7-8; j_gene: TRBJ2-5; abundance: .; d_gene: .; CDR3aa: CASSLVEVFQTQYF; CDR3nt: TGTGCCAGCAGCTTAGTTGAGGTTTTTCAGACCCAGTACTTC
v_gene: TRBV7-9; j_gene: TRBJ2-2; abundance: .; d_gene: .; CDR3aa: CASRATGGGRIQAGELFF; CDR3nt: TGTGCCAGCAGGGCCACCGGGGGAGGACGGATTCAGGCCGGGGAGCTGTTTTTT
v_gene: TRBV19; j_gene: TRBJ1-1; abundance: .; d_gene: .; CDR3aa: CASSKSLGSSFF; CDR3nt: TGTGCCAGTAGTAAATCCTTGGGCAGTTCATTCTTT
v_gene: TRBV7-2; j_gene: TRBJ2-5; abundance: .; d_gene: TRBD2; CDR3aa: CASSPILGLAGGVQETQYF; CDR3nt: TGTGCCAGCAGCCCCATCCTCGGGCTAGCGGGAGGGGTACAAGAGACCCAGTACTTC
v_gene: TRBV7-2; j_gene: TRBJ2-5; abundance: .; d_gene: .; CDR3aa: CASSLERGWETQYF; CDR3nt: TGTGCCAGCAGCTTAGAGCGAGGGTGGGAGACCCAGTACTTC
v_gene: TRBV6-6; j_gene: TRBJ1-5; abundance: .; d_gene: .; CDR3aa: CAFRGQPQHF; CDR3nt: TGTGCCTTCCGGGGTCAGCCCCAGCATTTT
v_gene: TRBV28; j_gene: TRBJ2-1; abundance: .; d_gene: .; CDR3aa: CASSLYGPGSYNEQFF; CDR3nt: TGTGCCAGCAGTTTATATGGCCCGGGCTCCTACAATGAGCAGTTCTTC
v_gene: TRBV6-6; j_gene: TRBJ2-7; abundance: .; d_gene: .; CDR3aa: CASSYPDEQYF; CDR3nt: TGTGCCAGCAGTTACCCGGACGAGCAGTACTTC
v_gene: TRBV2; j_gene: TRBJ2-7; abundance: .; d_gene: .; CDR3aa: CASDGNNYEQYF; CDR3nt: TGTGCCAGCGACGGGAACAACTACGAGCAGTACTTC
v_gene: TRBV5-4; j_gene: TRBJ2-7; abundance: .; d_gene: .; CDR3aa: CASSLRTSYEQYF; CDR3nt: TGTGCCAGCAGCTTACGGACAAGCTACGAGCAGTACTTC
v_gene: TRBV29-1; j_gene: TRBJ1-6; abundance: .; d_gene: .; CDR3aa: CSVRSGSYNSPLHF; CDR3nt: TGCAGCGTTCGGTCAGGGTCCTATAATTCCCCCCTCCACTTT